The rows below give T cell receptor beta chains drawn from one sample of a study of early T cells in non-severe SARS-CoV-2 infection. TCRdb re-derived calls from the 5' RACE reads in MiXCR, one entry per CDR3 protein. Of approximately 76,000 distinct CDR3 sequences listed, 11% to 15% were seen once; the top ten hold under 4%. Material: whole blood. The receptors derive from an adult who was a healthcare worker with PCR-confirmed SARS-CoV-2 infection or an uninfected control (not recorded which). The CDR3 runs from the conserved cysteine through the conserved F or W.

J gene	V gene	CDR3 protein
TRBJ2-2	TRBV10-2	CASSGSFVRGYGTGELFF
TRBJ2-5	TRBV7-9	CASSFLAGDQETQYF
TRBJ2-2	TRBV29-1	CSAPASESTGELFF
TRBJ2-6	TRBV24-1	CATSDSAGSAGANVLTF
TRBJ2-5	TRBV19	CASSTGLAGLETQYF
TRBJ2-7	TRBV12-3/TRBV12-4	CASSTISTGFQYF
TRBJ1-4	TRBV4-1	CASRNMGRGGANEKLFF
TRBJ1-2	TRBV10-3	CAISDHSGDYGYTF
TRBJ1-1	TRBV12-3/TRBV12-4	CASTSGGGLNTEAFF
TRBJ1-5	TRBV6-2/TRBV6-3	CASSYSGTGHNQPQHF
TRBJ2-5	TRBV7-6	CASSLDPRPETQYF
TRBJ2-3	TRBV5-5	CASSLGGTADTQYF
TRBJ1-3	TRBV3-1	CASTSWGTTIYF
TRBJ2-4	TRBV18	CASSTDRWGNIQYF
TRBJ1-6	TRBV7-9	CASRSLGPYNSPLHF
TRBJ1-5	TRBV15	CATSVRPQGSNQPQHF
TRBJ2-7	TRBV10-1	CASNFMDRGLPFFGTYEQYF
TRBJ2-1	TRBV19	CASSMGRGHLFEQFF
TRBJ2-5	TRBV27	CASSSAGGAVTQYF
TRBJ2-5	TRBV2	CASSEAGATETQYF
TRBJ2-7	TRBV7-2	CASSSNSYEQYF
TRBJ2-5	TRBV19	CASSIASGTSGSQETQYF
TRBJ2-1	TRBV18	CASSQAAFNEQFF
TRBJ1-2	TRBV6-4	CASSESGQGYTF
TRBJ1-4	TRBV7-8	CASSLEAGTNEKLFF
TRBJ2-7	TRBV18	CATRGAGSSYEQYF
TRBJ2-7	TRBV7-9	CASSLAGGGSHSYEQYF